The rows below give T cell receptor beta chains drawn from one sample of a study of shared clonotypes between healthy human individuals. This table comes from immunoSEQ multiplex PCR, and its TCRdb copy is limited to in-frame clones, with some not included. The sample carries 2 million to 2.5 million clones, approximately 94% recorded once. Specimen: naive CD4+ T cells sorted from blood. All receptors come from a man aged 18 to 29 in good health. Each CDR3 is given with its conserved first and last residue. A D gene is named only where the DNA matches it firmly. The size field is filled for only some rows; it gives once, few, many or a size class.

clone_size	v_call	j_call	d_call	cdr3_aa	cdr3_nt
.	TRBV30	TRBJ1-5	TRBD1	CAWSTGQGNQPQHF	TGTGCCTGGAGTACGGGACAGGGGAATCAGCCCCAGCATTTT
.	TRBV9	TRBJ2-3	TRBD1	CASSVTGWITDTQYF	TGTGCCAGCAGCGTGACAGGGTGGATCACAGATACGCAGTATTTT
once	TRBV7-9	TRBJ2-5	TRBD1	CASSLGQGAGETQYF	TGTGCCAGCAGCTTAGGGCAGGGGGCGGGTGAGACCCAGTACTTC
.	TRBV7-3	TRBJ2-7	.	CASSGAGLEQYF	TGTGCCAGCTCCGGAGCAGGGCTCGAGCAGTACTTC
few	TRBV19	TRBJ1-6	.	CASSLPSSRASGISPLHF	TGTGCCAGTAGCCTCCCCAGCAGTCGGGCCAGTGGGATTTCACCCCTCCACTTT
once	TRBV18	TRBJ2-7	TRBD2	CASSPQAGGPREQYF	TGTGCCAGCTCACCACAAGCGGGAGGGCCTAGGGAGCAGTACTTC
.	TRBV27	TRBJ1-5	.	CASSFDGQPQHF	TGTGCCAGCAGTTTCGACGGGCAGCCCCAGCATTTT
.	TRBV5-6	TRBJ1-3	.	CASSSVGNSGNTIYF	TGTGCCAGCAGTTCCGTGGGTAACTCTGGAAACACCATATATTTT
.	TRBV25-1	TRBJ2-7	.	CASSESGRAKFNEQYF	TGTGCCAGCAGTGAATCGGGCCGGGCCAAGTTCAACGAGCAGTACTTC
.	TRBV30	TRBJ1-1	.	CAWIPYSGGNTEAFF	TGTGCCTGGATACCGTATTCCGGGGGAAACACTGAAGCTTTCTTT
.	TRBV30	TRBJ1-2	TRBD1	CAWSVRAGGVNGYTF	TGTGCCTGGAGTGTACGGGCAGGGGGCGTTAATGGCTACACCTTC
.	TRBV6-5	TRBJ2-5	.	CASSYYRNKRTQYF	TGTGCCAGCAGTTACTACAGGAACAAGAGAACCCAGTACTTC
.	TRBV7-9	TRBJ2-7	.	CASSSAGSGSYEQYF	TGTGCCAGCAGCTCGGCTGGGTCCGGCTCCTACGAGCAGTACTTC
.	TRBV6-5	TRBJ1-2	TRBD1	CASSYSKRQGRYGYTF	TGTGCCAGCAGTTACTCGAAAAGACAGGGGAGGTATGGCTACACCTTC
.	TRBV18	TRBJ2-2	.	CASSPQATNTGELFF	TGTGCCAGCTCACCGCAGGCTACTAACACCGGGGAGCTGTTTTTT
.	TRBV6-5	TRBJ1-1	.	CASSSRATEAFF	TGTGCCAGCAGTTCCCGGGCCACTGAAGCTTTCTTT
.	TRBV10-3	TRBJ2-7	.	CAISESVGFSGEQYF	TGTGCCATCAGTGAGTCTGTCGGTTTTTCGGGAGAGCAGTACTTC
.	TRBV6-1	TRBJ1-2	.	CASTDSGSYGYTF	TGTGCCAGCACGGACAGTGGAAGCTATGGCTACACCTTC
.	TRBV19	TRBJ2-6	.	CASKPGTVHSGANVLTF	TGTGCCAGCAAGCCAGGGACCGTTCACTCTGGGGCCAACGTCCTGACTTTC
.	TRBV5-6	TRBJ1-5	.	CASSLTANQPQHF	TGTGCCAGCAGCCTGACGGCCAATCAGCCCCAGCATTTT
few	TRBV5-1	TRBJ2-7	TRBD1	CASSSGEWTGFIYEQYF	TGCGCCAGCAGCTCGGGCGAGTGGACAGGGTTCATCTACGAGCAGTACTTC
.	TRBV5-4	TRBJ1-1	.	CASSPSLGSTEAFF	TGTGCCAGCAGCCCCTCCTTAGGGAGCACTGAAGCTTTCTTT